A single sample gave rise to the 24 T cell receptor beta chains below, sequenced in a study of T cell clonality in common variable immunodeficiency. TCRdb's copy holds only in-frame clones and misses some; the assay was immunoSEQ multiplex PCR. This repertoire holds tens of thousands of clones, and none appear only once. The sample was peripheral blood mononuclear cells. These receptors were obtained from a person aged 18 to 75 in good health.

This clone was seen many times. Read sequence stops 3 residues before the CDR3 end, and the germline J gene provides the missing end. This rearrangement joins TRBV2 to TRBJ2-5, with D possibly matching TRBD1 (6 bases). Germline V CDR1 and CDR2: SNHLY, FYNNEI. There are 14 residues in the CDR3. The germline V and J ends were trimmed by 7 bases and 4 bases, with 16 bases remaining between them. The CDR3 protein is CASTLTGYGETQYF. CDR3 DNA, as far as it was read: TGTGCCAGCACTCTAACAGGGTACGGAGAGACC.

This clone came up many times. The read falls 3 residues short of the CDR3 end, and the missing part is taken from the germline J gene. V is TRBV19 and J is TRBJ1-1; D unclear. V was clipped by 1 base and J by 1 base, with 4 bases between them. The germline V gene encodes CDR1 LNHDA and CDR2 SQIVND (reference sequence). The CDR3 covers 13 residues. CDR3 in amino acids: CASSIGQNTEAFF. CDR3 DNA, as far as it was read: TGTGCCAGTAGTATAGGACAGAACACTGAA. The whole variable domain, remainder taken from reference TRBV19 and TRBJ1-1, is DGGITQSPKYLFRKEGQNVTLSCEQNLNHDAMYWYRQDPGQGLRLIYYSQIVNDFQKGDIAEGYSVSREKKESFPLTVTSAQKNPTAFYLCASSIGQNTEAFFGQGTRLTVV.

Comment on this clone: Read sequence stops 3 residues before the CDR3 end, and the germline J gene provides the missing end. The chain uses TRBV18 and TRBJ1-2; TRBD1 matches at 7 bases. CDR1 and CDR2 from the germline V gene are KGHSH and LQKENI. CDR3 length equals 15 residues. The CDR3 region is CASSAARGASYDYTF. Incomplete CDR3 DNA: TGTGCCAGCTCAGCAGCCAGGGGGGCCTCCTACGAC.

Of note for this clone: The read is 3 residues too short to cover the CDR3 end, so that end is filled in from the germline J gene. The rearrangement uses TRBV19 and TRBJ1-2, with 11 positions matching TRBD1. This CDR3 has 15 amino acids. The germline V gene encodes CDR1 LNHDA and CDR2 SQIVND (reference sequence). The CDR3 bases that were read are TGTGCCAGTAGTATAGTGGACAGGGGGCATAACGAC. This translates into CASSIVDRGHND. The full-length CDR3 reads as CASSIVDRGHNDYTF. Together with reference TRBV19 and TRBJ1-2, the CDR3 gives the full variable domain: DGGITQSPKYLFRKEGQNVTLSCEQNLNHDAMYWYRQDPGQGLRLIYYSQIVNDFQKGDIAEGYSVSREKKESFPLTVTSAQKNPTAFYLCASSIVDRGHNDYTFGSGTRLTVV.

This clone was recorded at least ten times. The CDR3 end lies 3 residues beyond the end of the read and is filled in from the germline J gene. The chain couples TRBV5-4 to TRBJ2-1; no definite D call. Germline-derived CDR1 and CDR2 are SGHNT and YYREEE (reference sequence). Trimming pared 0 bases from V and 6 bases from J, leaving 7 bases between. CDR3 size: 13 residues. CDR3 sequence: CASSLEGFNEQFF. CDR3 bases read: TGTGCCAGCAGCTTGGAGGGCTTCAATGAG.

This clone has at least ten counts. The sequenced fragment ends 3 residues before the CDR3 boundary, so the rest is inferred from the germline J gene. V and J are TRBV19 and TRBJ2-1; D may be TRBD2 (6 bases). The CDR3 extends over 14 amino acids. Germline V CDR1 and CDR2: LNHDA, SQIVND (reference sequence). V dropped 5 bases and J dropped 9 bases, with 17 bases sitting between them. The CDR3 protein is CASSPNGGPGEQFF. The CDR3 bases that were read are TGTGCCAGTAGTCCCAACGGGGGTCCGGGTGAG. Full variable domain (remainder filled in from reference TRBV19 and TRBJ2-1): DGGITQSPKYLFRKEGQNVTLSCEQNLNHDAMYWYRQDPGQGLRLIYYSQIVNDFQKGDIAEGYSVSREKKESFPLTVTSAQKNPTAFYLCASSPNGGPGEQFFGPGTRLTVL.

This clone came up many times. The CDR3 end lies 3 residues beyond the end of the read and is filled in from the germline J gene. V gene TRBV30 combines with J gene TRBJ1-2; D remains ambiguous. This CDR3 region has 15 residues. Trimming removed 4 bases from V and 4 bases from J, with 19 bases in between. Per the germline V gene, CDR1 is GTSNPN and CDR2 is SVGIG (reference sequence). The chain's CDR3 is CAWTSSQSYPYGYTF. Incomplete CDR3 DNA: TGTGCCTGGACCTCATCACAGTCCTACCCCTATGGC.

This clone was observed a handful of times. The CDR3 goes on 3 residues after the read ends, and that part is filled in from the germline J gene. Other DNA sequences of this sample code for an identical CDR3. The chain joins TRBV11-2 to TRBJ1-3; the D gene is possibly TRBD1 (5 bases). The CDR3 sequence is 15 residues long. Germline-derived CDR1 and CDR2 are SGHAT and FQNNGV. Trimming shortened V by 3 bases and J by 0 bases, and 9 bases separated the two germline ends. The CDR3 is CASSFQGPSGNTIYF. CDR3 DNA (partial): TGTGCCAGCAGCTTTCAGGGCCCCTCTGGAAACACC.

This clone came up many times. Coverage ceases 3 residues before the CDR3 finishes, and the germline J gene fills in the end. The chain employs TRBV10-1 and TRBJ1-6; maybe TRBD1 (5 bases). Trimming took 2 bases from V and 3 from J, leaving 8 bases between them. This CDR3 has 15 residues. Per germline, CDR1 WNHNN and CDR2 SYGVQD (reference sequence). The CDR3 protein is CASSEGQDYNSPLHF. The DNA read from the CDR3 is TGCGCCAGCAGTGAGGGACAAGACTATAATTCACCC.

Many counts were recorded for this clone. The read stops 3 residues short of the end of the CDR3; the missing end is completed from the germline J gene. The J gene is TRBJ2-5, the V gene TRBV5-1; 10 bases line up with TRBD2. Germline V lookup: CDR1 SGHRS, CDR2 YFSETQ. CDR3 length equals 15 residues. The V gene end was trimmed by 3 bases and the J gene end by 3 bases; junction bases not matched to a gene: 5. This CDR3 reads CASSSLAGAKETQYF. The sequenced CDR3 bases are TGCGCCAGCAGCTCGCTAGCGGGGGCAAAAGAGACC.

This clone was observed at least ten times. Read sequence stops 3 residues before the CDR3 end, and the germline J gene provides the missing end. V gene TRBV7-6 combines with J gene TRBJ2-3, with TRBD1 matching 9 bases. From germline, CDR1 is SGHVS and CDR2 FNYEAQ. The CDR3 spans 16 residues. Trimming at V came to 5 bases and at J to 4 bases, leaving 10 bases not matched to a gene. The sequenced part of the CDR3 DNA is TGTGCCAGCAGCACGAAACAGGGGGCCCGGCCAGATACG. It translates to CASSTKQGARPDT. The CDR3 reads in full as CASSTKQGARPDTQYF.

This clone was counted many times. The read terminates 3 residues ahead of where the CDR3 ends, so the germline J gene completes it. This chain connects TRBV6-2 or TRBV6-3 to TRBJ2-7, with TRBD2 matching over 11 bases. J gave up 0 bases and V 6 bases, and 10 bases lay outside the gene matches. Germline V gene data show CDR1 as MNHEY and CDR2 as SVGEGT. The CDR3 extends over 17 amino acids. CDR3 DNA (partial): TGTGCCAGCAGCTCCCTCGGACTAGCGGGCGACTCCTACGAG. This gives the protein CASSSLGLAGDSYE. The whole CDR3 protein reads CASSSLGLAGDSYEQYF.

This clone has ten or more counts. Read coverage stops 3 residues before the CDR3 terminus; the germline J gene supplies the remainder. This chain uses TRBV5-6 with TRBJ1-2; 10 nucleotides align to TRBD1. Germline CDR1 SGHDT, CDR2 YYEEEE. The CDR3 spans 14 residues. CDR3 bases read: TGTGCCAGCAGCTTGGGACAGGGGGCCTACGAC. Translated: CASSLGQGAYD. The entire CDR3 is CASSLGQGAYDYTF.

Concerning this clone: A much more abundant neighbour one base away suggests this may be a read error. The CDR3 end falls 3 residues outside the read, so it is completed with the germline J gene. The V call is TRBV5-6, the J call TRBJ2-3; TRBD1 matches at 7 bases. The CDR3 length is 13 residues. Germline V gene data show CDR1 as SGHDT and CDR2 as YYEEEE. CDR3 DNA, as far as it was read: TGTGCCAGCAGCCGGGACAGACAAGGGCCG. Its translation is CASSRDRQGP. The CDR3 in full is CASSRDRQGPQYF.

Ten or more counts support this clone. The read terminates 3 residues ahead of where the CDR3 ends, so the germline J gene completes it. The chain uses TRBV5-6 and TRBJ1-2, with D perhaps TRBD1 (5 bases). Germline CDR1 is SGHDT and CDR2 is YYEEEE. The CDR3 consists of 13 residues. V lost 4 bases and J lost 5, with 12 bases in between. The CDR3 sequence: CASSRGGTYGYTF. CDR3 bases read: TGTGCCAGCAGCAGGGGTGGAACGTATGGC.

This clone was seen many times. Additional DNA sequences in this sample encode the identical CDR3. CDR3 protein: CAWSLTGPGNTIYF. The sequenced part of the CDR3 DNA is TGTGCCTGGAGCTTGACAGGGCCGGGAAACACC. The J gene is TRBJ1-3, the V gene TRBV30, with 7 bases that match TRBD1. The CDR3 goes on 3 residues after the read ends, and that part is filled in from the germline J gene. The CDR3 runs 14 residues. J gave up 4 bases and V 3 bases, and 6 bases lay outside the gene matches. Germline values: CDR1 GTSNPN, CDR2 SVGIG (reference sequence). The whole variable domain, filled in from reference TRBV30 and TRBJ1-3, reads SQTIHQWPATLVQPVGSPLSLECTVEGTSNPNLYWYRQAAGRGLQLLFYSVGIGQISSEVPQNLSASRPQDRQFILSSKKLLLSDSGFYLCAWSLTGPGNTIYFGEGSWLTVV.

This clone showed up many times. The read ends 3 residues before the CDR3 terminus; that terminus is restored from the germline J gene. The chain couples TRBV9 to TRBJ2-1, with TRBD1 matching over 7 bases. J gave up 1 base and V 4 bases, and 5 bases lay outside the gene matches. CDR3 length: 15 amino acids. Germline loops: CDR1 SGDLS, CDR2 YYNGEE. CDR3 in amino acids: CASSPTGWSYNEQFF. Incomplete CDR3 DNA: TGTGCCAGCAGCCCGACAGGGTGGTCCTACAATGAG.

This clone was seen more than once but under ten times. Germline is not matched at one junction end, which may reflect a read error. From the germline J gene comes the end of the CDR3, since the read stops 3 residues before it. Other DNA sequences in the same sample also yield this CDR3. The chain links TRBV19 to TRBJ1-3, with D possibly matching TRBD1 (5 bases). The CDR3 covers 14 residues. Germline values: CDR1 LNHDA, CDR2 SQIVND (reference sequence). The part of the CDR3 DNA that was read is TGTGCCAGTAGCCCAGGGAGCCTGGGAAACACA. Protein sequence: CASSPGSLGNT. The entire CDR3 sequence reads CASSPGSLGNTIYF.

This clone was seen at least ten times. Coverage ceases 3 residues before the CDR3 finishes, and the germline J gene fills in the end. The chain uses TRBV30 and TRBJ2-7, with a tentative D call TRBD1 (6 bases). With 5 bases removed from V and 0 bases from J, the gap between germline ends came to 8 bases. This CDR3 is built from 12 residues. Germline V lookup: CDR1 GTSNPN, CDR2 SVGIG (reference sequence). The chain's CDR3 is CAWAGDSYEQYF. Incomplete CDR3 DNA: TGTGCCTGGGCAGGGGACTCCTACGAG. The complete variable domain, with remaining parts taken from reference TRBV30 and TRBJ2-7, reads SQTIHQWPATLVQPVGSPLSLECTVEGTSNPNLYWYRQAAGRGLQLLFYSVGIGQISSEVPQNLSASRPQDRQFILSSKKLLLSDSGFYLCAWAGDSYEQYFGPGTRLTVT.

Ten or more counts support this clone. Read coverage stops 3 residues before the CDR3 terminus; the germline J gene supplies the remainder. The chain is built from TRBV20-1 and TRBJ2-4; 9 bases are shared with TRBD2. Germline V CDR1 and CDR2: DFQATT, SNEGSKA (reference sequence). The CDR3 runs to 16 residues. CDR3 bases read: TGCAGTGCCCCGCCGGCGGGGGGGCCAGAACTCCCTATT. Its protein is CSAPPAGGPELPI. The full CDR3 sequence reads CSAPPAGGPELPIQYF.

This clone was seen at least ten times. The read terminates 3 residues before the CDR3 end, so the remaining end is supplied by the germline J gene. The chain is built from TRBV20-1 and TRBJ2-3; TRBD2 might be the D (5 bases). This CDR3 spans 13 amino acids. Germline CDR1 and CDR2: DFQATT and SNEGSKA (reference sequence). V was shortened by 5 bases and J by 2 bases, with 11 bases between the two germline ends. The part of the CDR3 DNA that was read is TGCAGTGCTCCCCCCGGGGTCACAGATACG. This encodes CSAPPGVTDT. The whole CDR3 protein is CSAPPGVTDTQYF.

This clone was counted ten times or more. With the read ending 3 residues before the CDR3 end, the germline J gene is used to fill in that end. This chain connects TRBV5-4 to TRBJ2-3, with D possibly TRBD2 on 7 matching bases. The CDR3 covers 15 residues. Trimming left V 4 bases short and J 2 bases short, with 14 bases between. The germline CDR1 and CDR2 sequences are SGHNT and YYREEE (reference sequence). Incomplete CDR3 DNA: TGTGCCAGCAGCCCCCCCGGGGGGCACACAGATACG. Translating gives CASSPPGGHTDT. The entire CDR3 is CASSPPGGHTDTQYF.

In this sample, this clone turned up many times. The CDR3 end falls 3 residues outside the read, so it is completed with the germline J gene. The gene calls are TRBV4-1 and TRBJ2-2, with D possibly being TRBD1 (6 bases). Per germline, CDR1 MGHRA and CDR2 YSYEKL. This CDR3 is 17 amino acids long. V dropped 6 bases and J dropped 0 bases, with 17 bases sitting between them. The sequenced part of the CDR3 DNA is TGCGCCAGCAGGACGACGGCAGGGGACGCGAACACCGGGGAG. It translates to CASRTTAGDANTGE. The whole CDR3 region reads CASRTTAGDANTGELFF.

This clone has at least ten counts. The read terminates 3 residues ahead of where the CDR3 ends, so the germline J gene completes it. This chain links TRBV2 with TRBJ2-5; the match to TRBD2 covers 15 bases. Losses at the gene ends were 5 bases for V and 5 bases for J; bases not matched to a gene: 9. Germline CDR1 is SNHLY and CDR2 is FYNNEI. The CDR3 extends over 17 amino acids. The CDR3: CASSSGTSGGSGETQYF. Incomplete CDR3 DNA: TGTGCCAGCAGTTCCGGGACTAGCGGGGGGTCGGGGGAGACC. The variable domain in full, with the rest retrieved from reference TRBV2 and TRBJ2-5, is EPEVTQTPSHQVTQMGQEVILRCVPISNHLYFYWYRQILGQKVEFLVSFYNNEISEKSEIFDDQFSVERPDGSNFTLKIRSTKLEDSAMYFCASSSGTSGGSGETQYFGPGTRLLVL.